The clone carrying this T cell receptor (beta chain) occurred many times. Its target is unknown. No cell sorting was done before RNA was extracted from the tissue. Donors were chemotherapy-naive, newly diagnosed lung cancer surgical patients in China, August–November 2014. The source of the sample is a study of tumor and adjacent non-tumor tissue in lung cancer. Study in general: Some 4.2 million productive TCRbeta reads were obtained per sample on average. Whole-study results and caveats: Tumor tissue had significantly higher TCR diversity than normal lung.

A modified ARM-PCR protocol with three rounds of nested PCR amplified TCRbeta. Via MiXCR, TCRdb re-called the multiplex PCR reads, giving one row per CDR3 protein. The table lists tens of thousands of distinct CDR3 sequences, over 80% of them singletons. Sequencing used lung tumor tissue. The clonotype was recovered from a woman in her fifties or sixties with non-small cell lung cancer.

The CDR3 is CASSPVGGGEHQPQHF. The CDR3 nucleotides read TGTGCCAGCAGCCCAGTTGGAGGGGGTGAGCATCAGCCCCAGCATTTT. The chain employs TRBV7-9 and TRBJ1-5; D is possibly TRBD1 (6 bases). The CDR3 is 16 residues long. The ends were cut back, 5 bases at V and 5 bases at J, with 19 bases in the middle. Germline assignment: CDR1 SEHNR and CDR2 FQNEAQ (reference sequence).